The 17 T cell receptor beta chains reported below all come from one sample, sequenced in a study of regulatory T cells in long-lasting Graves disease. Specified time point: newly diagnosed GD, antithyroid drugs for less than 3 months. Researchers made the TCR library from RNA that was extracted from PBMCs. Construction of the TCR beta libraries employed iRepertoire HTBI primers in conjunction with Arm-PCR of CDR3 regions. TCRdb redid the calling of the multiplex PCR reads with MiXCR, one entry per CDR3 protein. The data show more than 350,000 distinct CDR3 sequences, 14% to 15% seen once. The sample was also reused in another study, on T cells in Graves' hyperthyroidism and ophthalmopathy.

Sequencing was performed on peripheral blood mononuclear cells (PBMCs), taken at new diagnosis, from a patient treated with antithyroid drugs. The receptors were sampled from a woman aged 25-40 years with Graves disease.

At least ten counts were recorded for this clonotype. This chain links TRBV12-3 or TRBV12-4 with TRBJ2-5; D may be TRBD1 (5 bases). V lost 9 bases to trimming and J lost 2 bases, with 13 bases between them. The CDR3 runs 13 residues. Here the CDR3 DNA reads TGTGCCAGTTTGGGGCCCCGACAAGAGACCCAGTACTTC. It translates to CASLGPRQETQYF.

This clonotype occurred many times. The rearrangement links TRBV9 to TRBJ2-7; no clear D gene. The CDR3 loop spans 14 amino acids. Looked up from germline, CDR1 is SGDLS and CDR2 is YYNGEE. V lost 0 bases, J lost 2 bases, and 9 bases lay in between. CDR3 region: CASSVAWTAYEQYF. The CDR3 DNA sequence: TGTGCCAGCAGCGTAGCTTGGACCGCCTACGAGCAGTACTTC.

The chain is built from TRBV5-1 and TRBJ1-5, with TRBD1 matching 10 bases. Losses at the gene ends were 0 bases for V and 2 bases for J; bases not matched to a gene: 2. CDR1 SGHRS and CDR2 YFSETQ come from the germline V gene. This CDR3 is 16 amino acids long. CDR3 loop: CASSLGTGGGNQPQHF. The CDR3 region has the DNA TGCGCCAGCAGCTTGGGGACAGGGGGGGGCAATCAGCCCCAGCATTTT.

This chain connects TRBV5-6 to TRBJ2-7; possibly TRBD1 for D (6 bases). The CDR3 loop spans 13 amino acids. Germline CDR1 SGHDT, CDR2 YYEEEE. Trimming removed 10 bases at V and 0 bases at J, with 14 bases between. The CDR3: CASRGSNSYEQYF. CDR3 sequence (DNA): TGTGCCTCCAGGGGCAGCAACTCCTACGAGCAGTACTTC. The variable domain in full, completed from reference TRBV5-6 and TRBJ2-7, reads DAGVTQSPTHLIKTRGQQVTLRCSPKSGHDTVSWYQQALGQGPQFIFQYYEEEERQRGNFPDRFSGHQFPNYSSELNVNALLLGDSALYLCASRGSNSYEQYFGPGTRLTVT.

Ten or more counts support this clonotype. The J gene is TRBJ2-2, the V gene TRBV12-3 or TRBV12-4; 11 positions match TRBD2. J was trimmed by 3 bases and V by 4 bases; bases with no gene match: 1. CDR3 length: 15 amino acids. The CDR3 bases are TGTGCCAGCAGTTATAGCGGGAGGGACACCGGGGAGCTGTTTTTT. Translation: CASSYSGRDTGELFF.

This clonotype was observed a few times. This chain joins TRBV24-1 and TRBJ2-7, with a tentative D call TRBD2 (6 bases). This CDR3 comprises 12 residues. Trimming shortened V by 4 bases and J by 4 bases, and 7 bases separated the two germline ends. CDR1 and CDR2 (germline): KGHDR, SFDVKD. The CDR3 DNA is TGTGCCACCAGTGACGGGGGTTACGAGCAGTACTTC. Protein: CATSDGGYEQYF.

This clonotype came up many times. The V and J genes are TRBV30 and TRBJ2-7; the match to TRBD1 covers 11 bases. Germline CDR1 reads GTSNPN; CDR2 reads SVGIG (reference sequence). The CDR3 consists of 15 residues. The V gene end was trimmed by 2 bases and the J gene end by 5 bases; junction bases not matched to a gene: 8. The CDR3 coding sequence is TGTGCCTGGAGTCCTCCGGGACAGGGGGTCCACGAGCAGTACTTC. It translates to CAWSPPGQGVHEQYF.

In this sample, this clonotype turned up a few times. The chain links TRBV6-5 to TRBJ1-5; TRBD1 matches at 8 bases. This CDR3 spans 17 amino acids. Unmatched junction bases numbered 8, after V lost 4 bases and J lost 0 bases. The V gene's germline CDR1 is MNHEY and CDR2 SVGAGI. Here the CDR3 reads CASSFRDRLYSNQPQHF. Written as DNA, the CDR3 is TGTGCCAGCAGTTTCCGGGACAGGCTATATAGCAATCAGCCCCAGCATTTT.

This sequence joins TRBV10-1 and TRBJ2-1, with 10 nucleotides matching TRBD2. With V trimmed by 2 bases and J by 10 bases, 2 bases remained unmatched. CDR1 is WNHNN, CDR2 SYGVQD, per germline (reference sequence). This CDR3 is 13 amino acids long. CDR3 nucleotide sequence: TGCGCCAGCAGTGAGGAACTAGCGGGAGAGCAGTTCTTC. Amino acid sequence: CASSEELAGEQFF.

This clonotype was observed a few times. Possible read error: a much larger clone is one base away. CDR3 nucleotide sequence: TGTGCCAGCTCACAAAGGACCCAGGGGATGGACACTGAAGCTTTCTTT. Amino acids: CASSQRTQGMDTEAFF. This chain connects TRBV18 to TRBJ1-1; tentatively, D is TRBD1 (6 bases). CDR1 KGHSH and CDR2 LQKENI come from the germline V gene. The V end lost 4 bases, the J end lost 3 bases, and 18 bases lay between the germline ends. CDR3 size: 16 residues.

V gene TRBV2 combines with J gene TRBJ2-1, with D possibly matching TRBD1 (6 bases). Between the trimmed V and J ends, which lost 1 base and 5 bases, there was a span of 9 bases. Germline CDR1 and CDR2: SNHLY and FYNNEI. There are 14 residues in the CDR3. CDR3 sequence: CASSEGDKNNEQFF. CDR3 nucleotide sequence: TGTGCCAGCAGTGAAGGGGACAAGAACAATGAGCAGTTCTTC.

This clonotype occurred many times. V is TRBV2 and J is TRBJ2-2; tentatively, D is TRBD1 (6 bases). The CDR3 has 14 amino acids. CDR1 and CDR2 from the germline V gene are SNHLY and FYNNEI. Trimming took 4 bases from V and 5 from J, leaving 11 bases between them. In nucleotides, the CDR3 is TGTGCCAGCAGTGGGGGGCAGTTGACCGGGGAGCTGTTTTTT. It encodes CASSGGQLTGELFF.

This clonotype was recorded many times. In nucleotides, the CDR3 is TGCAGTGCTAGAGATCATCTGGGATCTAGCGGGAGGGCCCTGGAGACCCAGTACTTC. This codes for CSARDHLGSSGRALETQYF. The chain recombines TRBV20-1 with TRBJ2-5, with 12 bases aligning to TRBD2. Germline CDR1 DFQATT, CDR2 SNEGSKA (reference sequence). With 0 bases clipped from V and 5 bases from J, the junction kept 16 bases outside the gene matches. The CDR3 contains 19 residues.

This clonotype has ten or more counts. The chain links TRBV19 to TRBJ1-1, with TRBD1 identical over 7 bases. V was pared by 3 bases and J by 7 bases, with 8 bases of the junction left unmatched. The CDR3 runs to 14 residues. Germline lookup yields CDR1 LNHDA and CDR2 SQIVND (reference sequence). CDR3 bases: TGTGCCAGTAGTATCGGAGGGACAGCAAATGAAGCTTTCTTT. Translating it yields CASSIGGTANEAFF.

In this sample, this clonotype turned up many times. CDR3 protein: CAGPLLGSRGTEAFF. The CDR3 DNA reads TGTGCCGGGCCCCTTTTGGGGTCCCGCGGCACTGAAGCTTTCTTT. The chain combines TRBV30 with TRBJ1-1; D remains unclear. This CDR3 contains 15 residues. Germline CDR1 GTSNPN, CDR2 SVGIG (reference sequence). The ends were cut back, 8 bases at V and 4 bases at J, with 23 bases in the middle.

This clonotype was recorded many times. This sequence joins TRBV2 and TRBJ1-5; 7 nucleotides match TRBD1. The CDR3 sequence is 14 residues long. Germline V gene data show CDR1 as SNHLY and CDR2 as FYNNEI. V gave up 6 bases and J gave up 6 bases; unmatched junction bases: 8. The CDR3 sequence is CASSGTVRTQPQHF. In nucleotides, the CDR3 is TGTGCCAGCAGCGGGACAGTGCGCACTCAGCCCCAGCATTTT.

The chain uses TRBV9 and TRBJ1-5; no clear D gene. The V and J ends lost 0 bases and 5 bases respectively, with 12 bases between them. The CDR3 spans 15 residues. The V gene's germline CDR1 is SGDLS and CDR2 YYNGEE. The CDR3 protein is CASSVGPEFDQPQHF. CDR3 coding DNA: TGTGCCAGCAGCGTAGGCCCCGAATTTGATCAGCCCCAGCATTTT.